These 14 T cell receptor beta chains were all obtained from the same sample, sequenced in a study of spatial heterogeneity in lung cancer. Time point indicated: sample taken at primary tumor resection. Without sorting, whole RNA was sequenced from tumor, nontumor lung or frozen PBMC. TCRdb re-called the 5' RACE reads with MiXCR, one entry per CDR3 protein. The data hold 90,000 to 95,000 distinct CDR3 sequences, with 12% observed a single time. Sequenced material: PBMCs, taken at surgery. Source of these receptors: a male donor with early-stage non-small cell lung cancer.

This clonotype was detected only a few times. The chain is built from TRBV29-1 and TRBJ2-3; TRBD2 matches 9 bases. V was pared by 2 bases and J by 7 bases, with 13 bases of the junction left unmatched. This CDR3 region has 16 residues. Germline V gene data show CDR1 as SQVTM and CDR2 as ANQGSEA. The CDR3 nucleotides read TGCAGCGTTGAACCTAGCGGGAATCCCCTGGGGAATACGCAGTATTTT. It translates to CSVEPSGNPLGNTQYF.

The gene calls are TRBV20-1 and TRBJ1-5; D not certain. The CDR3 is 15 amino acids. Germline CDR1 is DFQATT and CDR2 is SNEGSKA (reference sequence). V was trimmed by 5 bases and J by 3 bases, leaving 17 bases between them. This CDR3 reads CSAPEASWDNQPQHF. Here the CDR3 DNA reads TGCAGTGCTCCGGAGGCCAGCTGGGACAATCAGCCCCAGCATTTT.

The genes are TRBV4-2 and TRBJ1-6; no clear D. The CDR3 contains 13 residues. The ends were cut back, 0 bases at V and 7 bases at J, with 4 bases in the middle. CDR1 LGHNA and CDR2 YNFKEQ come from the germline V gene. The CDR3 here is CASSQDLNSPLHF. DNA for the CDR3: TGTGCCAGCAGCCAAGATCTAAATTCACCCCTCCACTTT.

This clonotype was seen a few times. The chain couples TRBV7-2 to TRBJ1-5; D call uncertain. Germline CDR1 SGHTA, CDR2 FQGNSA. Trimming left V 1 base short and J 5 bases short, with 9 bases between. The CDR3 has 14 amino acids. The CDR3 region is CASSLVKGDQPQHF. Here the CDR3 DNA reads TGTGCCAGCAGCTTAGTTAAGGGAGATCAGCCCCAGCATTTT.

V and J are TRBV12-3 or TRBV12-4 and TRBJ2-3; D remains unclear. This CDR3 is 12 amino acids long. V was shortened by 7 bases and J by 2 bases, with 7 bases between the two germline ends. In DNA, the CDR3 is TGTGCCAGCAATTCTTACACAGATACGCAGTATTTT. Protein: CASNSYTDTQYF.

This clonotype has at least ten counts. V is TRBV25-1 and J is TRBJ2-3, with TRBD2 as a possible D gene (6 bases). The CDR3 consists of 16 residues. Between the trimmed V and J ends, which lost 1 base and 2 bases, there was a span of 13 bases. Germline-derived CDR1 and CDR2 are MGHDK and SYGVNS. This chain's CDR3 is CASSELSMGLTDTQYF. The CDR3 bases are TGTGCCAGCAGTGAATTGTCAATGGGACTCACAGATACGCAGTATTTT.

This clonotype has only a few counts. This chain joins TRBV6-5 and TRBJ2-7; D call uncertain. Trimming shortened V by 5 bases and J by 8 bases, and 13 bases separated the two germline ends. Per germline, CDR1 MNHEY and CDR2 SVGAGI. CDR3 length: 12 residues. CDR3 bases: TGTGCCAGCAGTGGCCGCGTCAGCCAGCAGTACTTC. Translated: CASSGRVSQQYF.

This clonotype showed up many times. The chain uses TRBV7-9 and TRBJ1-6, with D unclear. The CDR3 is 18 residues long. V lost 0 bases, J lost 7 bases, and 19 bases lay in between. Looked up from germline, CDR1 is SEHNR and CDR2 is FQNEAQ (reference sequence). CDR3 nucleotide sequence: TGTGCCAGCAGCTTAGCTTTAGGCGCGGGCTACCTAAATTCACCCCTCCACTTT. The encoded protein is CASSLALGAGYLNSPLHF.

This CDR3 reads CASSLFPTDNEQFF. CDR3 in DNA: TGTGCCAGCAGTTTATTTCCCACGGACAATGAGCAGTTCTTC. The genes are TRBV27 and TRBJ2-1; no clear D. Germline CDR1 MNHEY, CDR2 SMNVEV (reference sequence). V lost 1 base to trimming and J lost 5 bases, with 9 bases between them. This CDR3 is 14 amino acids long.

CDR3: CAISEGQDTEAFF. CDR3 in DNA: TGTGCCATCAGTGAGGGACAGGACACTGAAGCTTTCTTT. The chain links TRBV10-3 to TRBJ1-1, with 7 bases matching TRBD1. J gave up 3 bases and V 2 bases, and 0 bases lay outside the gene matches. This CDR3 has 13 amino acids. Germline loops: CDR1 ENHRY, CDR2 SYGVKD.

The rearrangement uses TRBV27 and TRBJ2-7; 9 nucleotides match TRBD1. Germline V CDR1 and CDR2: MNHEY, SMNVEV (reference sequence). This CDR3 comprises 15 residues. V lost 6 bases and J lost 2; bases outside the gene matches: 8. The CDR3 is CASRGAGTGPYEQYF. In DNA form, the CDR3 reads TGTGCCAGCAGAGGGGCCGGGACAGGGCCCTACGAGCAGTACTTC.

This clonotype came up a few times. The CDR3 region is CASSFTRSDIQYF. Written as DNA, the CDR3 is TGTGCCAGCAGTTTCACTAGGTCGGACATTCAGTACTTC. The chain is built from TRBV7-2 and TRBJ2-4; D is possibly TRBD2 (5 bases). CDR1 SGHTA and CDR2 FQGNSA come from the germline V gene. The CDR3 spans 13 residues. Trimming cost V 6 bases and J 8 bases, with 14 bases left between them. Filled out from reference TRBV7-2 and TRBJ2-4, the complete variable domain reads GAGVSQSPSNKVTEKGKDVELRCDPISGHTALYWYRQSLGQGLEFLIYFQGNSAPDKSGLPSDRFSAERTGGSVSTLTIQRTQQEDSAVYLCASSFTRSDIQYFGAGTRLSVL.

The chain joins TRBV7-9 to TRBJ2-4, with 12 bases fitting TRBD2. The ends lost 7 bases at V and 3 bases at J; junction bases unmatched: 7. This CDR3 is built from 16 residues. CDR1 and CDR2 from the germline V gene are SEHNR and FQNEAQ (reference sequence). The CDR3 DNA is TGTGCCAGCATCCTAGCGGGGGGGCCTGGCAAAAACATTCAGTACTTC. Residues: CASILAGGPGKNIQYF.

The chain uses TRBV5-1 and TRBJ2-7; the match to TRBD1 covers 8 bases. Trimming cost V 3 bases and J 4 bases; bases outside gene matches: 9. The CDR3 contains 15 residues. In germline, CDR1 is SGHRS, CDR2 YFSETQ. Here the CDR3 reads CASSSGRGLRYEQYF. The CDR3 DNA reads as TGCGCCAGCAGCTCGGGCAGGGGGCTTAGGTACGAGCAGTACTTC.